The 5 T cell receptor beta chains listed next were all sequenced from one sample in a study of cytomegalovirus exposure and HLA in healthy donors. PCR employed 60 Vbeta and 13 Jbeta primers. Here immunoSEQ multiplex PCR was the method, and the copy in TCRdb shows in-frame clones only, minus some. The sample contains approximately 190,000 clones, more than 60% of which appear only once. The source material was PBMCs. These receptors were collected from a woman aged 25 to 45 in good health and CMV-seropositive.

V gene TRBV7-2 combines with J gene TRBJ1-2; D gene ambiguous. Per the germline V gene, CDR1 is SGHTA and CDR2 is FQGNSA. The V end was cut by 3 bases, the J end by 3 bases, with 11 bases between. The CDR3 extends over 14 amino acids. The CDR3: CASSFYGPDYGYTF. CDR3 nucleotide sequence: TGTGCCAGCAGCTTTTATGGGCCGGACTATGGCTACACCTTC.

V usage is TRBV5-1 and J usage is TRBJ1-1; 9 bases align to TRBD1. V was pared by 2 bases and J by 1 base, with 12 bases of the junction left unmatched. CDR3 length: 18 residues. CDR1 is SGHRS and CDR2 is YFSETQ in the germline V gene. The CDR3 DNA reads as TGCGCCAGCAGCTTCGGATCCCGGACAGGGGACCCGAACACTGAAGCTTTCTTT. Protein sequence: CASSFGSRTGDPNTEAFF.

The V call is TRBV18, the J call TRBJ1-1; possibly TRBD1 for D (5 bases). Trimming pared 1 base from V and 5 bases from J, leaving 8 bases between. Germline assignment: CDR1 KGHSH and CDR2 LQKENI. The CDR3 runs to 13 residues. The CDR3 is CASSPQSGTEAFF. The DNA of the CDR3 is TGTGCCAGCTCACCACAATCAGGGACTGAAGCTTTCTTT. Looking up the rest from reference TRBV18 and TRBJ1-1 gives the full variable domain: NAGVMQNPRHLVRRRGQEARLRCSPMKGHSHVYWYRQLPEEGLKFMVYLQKENIIDESGMPKERFSAEFPKEGPSILRIQQVVRGDSAAYFCASSPQSGTEAFFGQGTRLTVV.

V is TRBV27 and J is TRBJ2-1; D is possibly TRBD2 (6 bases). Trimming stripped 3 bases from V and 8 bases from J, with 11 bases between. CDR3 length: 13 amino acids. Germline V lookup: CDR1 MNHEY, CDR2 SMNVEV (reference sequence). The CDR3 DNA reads TGTGCCAGCAGTTTTGTCAGGGACTATGAGCAGTTCTTC. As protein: CASSFVRDYEQFF.

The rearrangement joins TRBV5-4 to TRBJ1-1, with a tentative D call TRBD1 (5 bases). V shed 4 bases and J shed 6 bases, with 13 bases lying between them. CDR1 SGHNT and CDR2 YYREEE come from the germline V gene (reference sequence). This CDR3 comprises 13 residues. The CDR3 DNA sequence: TGTGCCAGCAGCCCGGGGGGGGAGTCTGAAGCTTTCTTT. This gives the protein CASSPGGESEAFF.